The 31 T cell receptor beta chains below were found in one sample sequenced in a study of T cells after yellow fever vaccination. TCRdb processed the 5' RACE reads anew with MiXCR; each CDR3 protein has one entry. The data show 300,000 to 400,000 distinct CDR3 sequences, approximately 12% seen once. The starting material was CD4+ T cells sorted from PBMCs, obtained 15 days after the yellow fever booster vaccination. Receptors were obtained from a man aged 18 to 35 who received the YFV17D yellow fever vaccine.

The table lists this clonotype with a few counts. J is TRBJ2-3 and V is TRBV20-1, with D maybe TRBD2 (7 bases). Trimming took off 3 bases at V and 6 bases at J, with 16 bases between the two ends. CDR1 and CDR2 from the germline V gene are DFQATT and SNEGSKA (reference sequence). The CDR3 covers 14 residues. The CDR3 DNA is TGCAGTGCTAGCGGGGGGCACTTATTGGATACGCAGTATTTT. Protein product: CSASGGHLLDTQYF.

The rearrangement uses TRBV7-8 and TRBJ1-1; no reliable D call. Germline V gene lookup returns CDR1 SGHVS and CDR2 FQNEAQ. Trimming removed 2 bases from V and 1 base from J, with 11 bases in between. The CDR3 covers 15 residues. This chain's CDR3 is CASSLLSGANTEAFF. The CDR3 bases are TGTGCCAGCAGCTTACTGTCGGGAGCGAACACTGAAGCTTTCTTT. The complete variable domain, with remaining parts taken from reference TRBV7-8 and TRBJ1-1, reads GAGVSQSPRYKVAKRGQDVALRCDPISGHVSLFWYQQALGQGPEFLTYFQNEAQLDKSGLPSDRFFAERPEGSVSTLKIQRTQQEDSAVYLCASSLLSGANTEAFFGQGTRLTVV.

This sequence joins TRBV20-1 and TRBJ1-5; TRBD1 aligns across 7 bases. V shed 7 bases and J 6 bases; nucleotides not matched to a gene: 6. CDR1 is DFQATT, CDR2 SNEGSKA, per germline (reference sequence). The CDR3 totals 12 residues. The CDR3 DNA sequence: TGCAGTGTCAGACAGGGTACTCAGCCCCAGCATTTT. Translation gives CSVRQGTQPQHF.

The genes are TRBV6-2 or TRBV6-3 and TRBJ2-3; D possibly corresponds to TRBD2 (6 bases). V lost 2 bases and J 2 bases, leaving 8 bases between the germline ends. In germline, CDR1 is MNHEY, CDR2 SVGEGT. CDR3 length: 14 amino acids. CDR3 residues: CASSYRTTTDTQYF. CDR3 coding DNA: TGTGCCAGCAGTTACAGGACTACCACAGATACGCAGTATTTT.

The J gene is TRBJ2-3, the V gene TRBV14; weak D call: TRBD2 (5 bases). Trimming removed 4 bases at V and 6 bases at J, with 14 bases between. CDR3 size: 14 residues. CDR1 and CDR2 (germline): SGHDN, FVKESK. The CDR3: CASSRTRIVDTQYF. CDR3 coding DNA: TGTGCCAGCAGCCGGACTCGCATTGTGGATACGCAGTATTTT.

This sequence joins TRBV6-5 and TRBJ2-1, with 8 bases aligning to TRBD2. The germline V gene has CDR1 MNHEY and CDR2 SVGAGI. V gave up 5 bases and J gave up 3 bases; unmatched junction bases: 6. This CDR3 has 15 residues. CDR3 sequence reads: CASSAGLGFYNEQFF. CDR3 DNA sequence: TGTGCCAGCAGTGCGGGACTAGGGTTCTACAATGAGCAGTTCTTC.

This clonotype was seen a few times. The chain carries TRBV4-1 and TRBJ2-5, with D hard to call. Germline lookup yields CDR1 MGHRA and CDR2 YSYEKL. Between the trimmed V and J ends, which lost 4 bases and 3 bases, there was a span of 15 bases. This CDR3 region has 15 residues. CDR3 in amino acids: CASSLFPRNEETQYF. CDR3 nucleotides: TGCGCCAGCAGCCTCTTCCCCCGCAACGAAGAGACCCAGTACTTC.

J is TRBJ2-7 and V is TRBV6-2 or TRBV6-3, with D uncertain. The V gene's germline CDR1 is MNHEY and CDR2 SVGEGT. V lost 5 bases to trimming and J lost 0 bases, with 8 bases between them. The CDR3 runs 13 residues. CDR3 nucleotides: TGTGCCAGCAGTCAGTACCCCTCCTACGAGCAGTACGTC. Protein: CASSQYPSYEQYV.

This clonotype came up a few times. J is TRBJ2-7 and V is TRBV11-2; D call uncertain. The germline gives CDR1 SGHAT, CDR2 FQNNGV. The CDR3 length is 14 residues. Trimming removed 0 bases at V and 4 bases at J, with 10 bases between. The CDR3 nucleotides are TGTGCCAGCAGCTTAGATCTTGGCGTTTACGAGCAGTACTTC. This encodes CASSLDLGVYEQYF.

Concerning this clonotype: Without the conserved terminal phenylalanine or tryptophan, this CDR3 likely stems from a read error. V usage is TRBV7-3 and J usage is TRBJ1-6, with no clear D. Per germline, CDR1 SGHTA and CDR2 FQGTGA. Deletions cut 1 base from V and 7 bases from J, with 11 bases between. CDR3 length: 15 residues. In DNA, the CDR3 is TGTGCCAGCAGCTTAAATCGGGGAGGGAATTCACCCCTCCACCTT. Encoded protein: CASSLNRGGNSPLHL.

Ten or more counts support this clonotype. The gene calls are TRBV7-2 and TRBJ1-1, with 8 bases matching TRBD1. The V gene end was trimmed by 0 bases and the J gene end by 4 bases; junction bases not matched to a gene: 10. The CDR3 length is 17 residues. CDR1 is SGHTA and CDR2 is FQGNSA in the germline V gene. The CDR3 bases are TGTGCCAGCAGCTTAGCGGGGGCAGGGGGCCGTAGCACTGAAGCTTTCTTT. As protein: CASSLAGAGGRSTEAFF.

The CDR3 coding sequence is TGTGCCAGCAGCCAACCGGCAACTAATGAAAAACTGTTTTTT. Its translation: CASSQPATNEKLFF. The V call is TRBV4-2, the J call TRBJ1-4; D gene ambiguous. The V end lost 2 bases, the J end lost 0 bases, and 4 bases lay between the germline ends. The CDR3 is 14 amino acids. The germline V gene has CDR1 LGHNA and CDR2 YNFKEQ.

The chain employs TRBV29-1 and TRBJ1-2; D is possibly TRBD1 (5 bases). V was pared by 1 base and J by 7 bases, with 10 bases between. CDR3 length: 12 residues. Germline V gene sequence: CDR1 SQVTM, CDR2 ANQGSEA. CDR3 DNA sequence: TGCAGCGTTGAAGTCTCGGGGGGTGGCTACACCTTC. Protein: CSVEVSGGGYTF.

The chain recombines TRBV2 with TRBJ2-3; D is unclear. The CDR3 consists of 14 residues. The germline gives CDR1 SNHLY, CDR2 FYNNEI. The ends were cut back, 7 bases at V and 4 bases at J, with 15 bases in the middle. The CDR3 region is CASTETDYPDTQYF. In nucleotides, the CDR3 is TGTGCCAGCACTGAGACCGATTATCCAGATACGCAGTATTTT. Complete variable domain (other parts from reference TRBV2 and TRBJ2-3): EPEVTQTPSHQVTQMGQEVILRCVPISNHLYFYWYRQILGQKVEFLVSFYNNEISEKSEIFDDQFSVERPDGSNFTLKIRSTKLEDSAMYFCASTETDYPDTQYFGPGTRLTVL.

The chain links TRBV11-2 to TRBJ1-2; possibly TRBD1 for D (5 bases). Germline V lookup: CDR1 SGHAT, CDR2 FQNNGV. Trimming removed 5 bases at V and 1 base at J, with 11 bases between. This CDR3 has 14 amino acids. CDR3 nucleotides: TGTGCCAGCAGCCCCCAGGGATTTAACTATGGCTACACCTTC. This gives the protein CASSPQGFNYGYTF.

The sample holds many counts of this clonotype. The J gene is TRBJ2-7, the V gene TRBV20-1; perhaps TRBD1 as D (5 bases). V gave up 6 bases and J gave up 0 bases, with 15 bases separating them. Germline CDR1 DFQATT, CDR2 SNEGSKA (reference sequence). This CDR3 is 14 amino acids long. The CDR3 loop reads CSAAQGRRSYEQYF. Written as DNA, the CDR3 is TGCAGTGCCGCCCAGGGCCGACGCTCCTACGAGCAGTACTTC.

This clonotype turned up a few times. The chain combines TRBV6-5 with TRBJ1-1, with D maybe TRBD1 (6 bases). Germline V gene sequence: CDR1 MNHEY, CDR2 SVGAGI. The CDR3 runs to 14 residues. Trimming took 2 bases from V and 6 from J, leaving 13 bases between them. The CDR3: CASSYGGGKAEAFF. The CDR3 bases are TGTGCCAGCAGTTACGGAGGGGGGAAAGCTGAAGCTTTCTTT.

The V call is TRBV29-1, the J call TRBJ2-2; tentative D call: TRBD2 (6 bases). Germline lookup yields CDR1 SQVTM and CDR2 ANQGSEA. Trimming shortened V by 6 bases and J by 1 base, and 6 bases separated the two germline ends. CDR3 length equals 12 residues. The CDR3 sequence is CSVTRNTGELFF. The CDR3 coding sequence is TGCAGCGTGACTAGGAACACCGGGGAGCTGTTTTTT.

The V and J genes are TRBV5-4 and TRBJ2-7; D not certain. This CDR3 has 15 amino acids. The germline gives CDR1 SGHNT, CDR2 YYREEE (reference sequence). The V and J ends lost 2 bases and 3 bases respectively, with 15 bases between them. The CDR3 coding sequence is TGTGCCAGCAGCTTTCCGGCGGCCCAAGGCTACGAGCAGTACTTC. Translating gives CASSFPAAQGYEQYF.

This clonotype came up many times. DNA for the CDR3: TGTGCCAGCACAACCAGAGACAAATACGAGCAGTACGTC. This codes for CASTTRDKYEQYV. V usage is TRBV7-6 and J usage is TRBJ2-7; D remains ambiguous. Trimming left V 7 bases short and J 4 bases short, with 14 bases between. Germline values: CDR1 SGHVS, CDR2 FNYEAQ. The CDR3 extends over 13 amino acids.

This clonotype has just a few counts. This sequence joins TRBV2 and TRBJ2-1, with TRBD1 as a possible D gene (5 bases). This CDR3 region has 15 residues. The V and J ends lost 4 bases and 0 bases respectively, with 10 bases between them. Germline CDR1 is SNHLY and CDR2 is FYNNEI. This chain's CDR3 is CASSGGSSSYNEQFF. The DNA for the CDR3 is TGTGCCAGCAGTGGGGGCTCCTCCTCCTACAATGAGCAGTTCTTC.

This clonotype was detected only a few times. V is TRBV20-1 and J is TRBJ2-2; a possible D gene is TRBD1 (5 bases). This CDR3 has 14 residues. The V end lost 2 bases, the J end lost 2 bases, and 9 bases lay between the germline ends. Germline V gives CDR1 DFQATT, CDR2 SNEGSKA (reference sequence). DNA of the CDR3: TGCAGTGCTAGATTGACAGCTAACACCGGGGAGCTGTTTTTT. Protein sequence: CSARLTANTGELFF.

This chain links TRBV11-2 with TRBJ2-3; 13 nucleotides line up with TRBD2. Unmatched junction bases numbered 7, after V lost 5 bases and J lost 2 bases. Looked up from germline, CDR1 is SGHAT and CDR2 is FQNNGV. The CDR3 spans 17 residues. The CDR3 region is CASSRRTSGGLTDTQYF. The CDR3 nucleotides are TGTGCCAGCAGCCGCCGGACTAGCGGGGGCCTCACAGATACGCAGTATTTT.

This clonotype was observed many times. J is TRBJ2-1 and V is TRBV5-1, with 7 bases lining up with TRBD2. The CDR3 consists of 15 residues. The V and J ends lost 2 bases and 7 bases, in that order; junction bases with no gene match: 9. CDR1 and CDR2 (germline): SGHRS, YFSETQ. The CDR3 region has the DNA TGCGCCAGCAGCTTCCTAGCGGACCCGTATAATGAGCAGTTCTTC. Translating it yields CASSFLADPYNEQFF.

The chain employs TRBV7-9 and TRBJ2-3; 8 bases are shared with TRBD2. There are 14 residues in the CDR3. The J segment lost 5 bases and the V segment lost 0 bases, leaving 1 base of the junction unmatched. CDR1 and CDR2 from the germline V gene are SEHNR and FQNEAQ (reference sequence). The CDR3 is CASSLAGLVDTQYF. CDR3 sequence (DNA): TGTGCCAGCAGCTTAGCGGGACTAGTAGATACGCAGTATTTT.

The chain employs TRBV6-4 and TRBJ1-5; 7 nucleotides align to TRBD1. The CDR3 is made up of 15 amino acids. Germline V CDR1 and CDR2: MRHNA, SNTAGT. V was pared by 3 bases and J by 5 bases, with 7 bases of the junction left unmatched. The CDR3 DNA follows: TGTGCCAGCAGTGAAGGGCAGGGGGACCATCAGCCCCAGCATTTT. Residues: CASSEGQGDHQPQHF.

The chain carries TRBV5-1 and TRBJ1-2; the match to TRBD1 covers 9 bases. V shed 4 bases and J 6 bases; nucleotides not matched to a gene: 7. The V gene's germline CDR1 is SGHRS and CDR2 YFSETQ. The CDR3 length is 14 residues. This CDR3 is CASSLGTGMDGYTF. CDR3 DNA: TGCGCCAGCAGCCTAGGGACAGGGATGGATGGCTACACCTTC.

This clonotype was counted many times. This sequence joins TRBV7-6 and TRBJ1-3; maybe TRBD1 (5 bases). From germline, CDR1 is SGHVS and CDR2 FNYEAQ. Trimming shortened V by 5 bases and J by 0 bases, and 11 bases separated the two germline ends. The CDR3 consists of 15 residues. In DNA form, the CDR3 reads TGTGCCAGCAGCAGGGGAAGGGTCTCTGGAAACACCATATATTTT. This gives the protein CASSRGRVSGNTIYF.

This clonotype has more than one count but fewer than ten. The J gene is TRBJ1-4, the V gene TRBV6-5; D may be TRBD1 (5 bases). Trimming took off 8 bases at V and 5 bases at J, with 18 bases between the two ends. Per germline, CDR1 MNHEY and CDR2 SVGAGI. This CDR3 has 15 amino acids. The DNA of the CDR3 is TGTGCCAGCCAATCTGTGACAGACGGAAATGAAAAACTGTTTTTT. Protein: CASQSVTDGNEKLFF.

The table lists this clonotype with a few counts. This sequence joins TRBV7-9 and TRBJ1-3; D unclear. V was pared by 1 base and J by 0 bases, with 7 bases between. This CDR3 spans 15 amino acids. The germline CDR1 and CDR2 sequences are SEHNR and FQNEAQ (reference sequence). In DNA, the CDR3 is TGTGCCAGCAGCTTAGAATGGGGCTCTGGAAACACCATATATTTT. Protein: CASSLEWGSGNTIYF.

The chain carries TRBV15 and TRBJ2-5, with D maybe TRBD1 (5 bases). Germline V gene data show CDR1 as LNHNV and CDR2 as YYDKDF (reference sequence). Trimming took off 6 bases at V and 2 bases at J, with 16 bases between the two ends. This CDR3 has 15 residues. CDR3: CATSQRLGQQETQYF. The CDR3 coding sequence is TGTGCCACCAGTCAGAGATTGGGGCAGCAAGAGACCCAGTACTTC.